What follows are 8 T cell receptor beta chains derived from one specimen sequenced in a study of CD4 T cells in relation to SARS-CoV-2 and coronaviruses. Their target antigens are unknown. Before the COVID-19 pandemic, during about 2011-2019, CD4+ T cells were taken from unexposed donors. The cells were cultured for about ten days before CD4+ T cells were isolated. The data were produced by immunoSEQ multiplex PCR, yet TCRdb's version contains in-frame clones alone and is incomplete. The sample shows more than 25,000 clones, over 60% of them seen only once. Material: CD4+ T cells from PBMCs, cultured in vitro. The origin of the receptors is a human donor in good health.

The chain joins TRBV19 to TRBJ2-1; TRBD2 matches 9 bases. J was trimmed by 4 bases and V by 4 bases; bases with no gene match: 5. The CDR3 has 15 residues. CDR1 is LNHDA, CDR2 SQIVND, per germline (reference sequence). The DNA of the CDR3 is TGTGCCAGTAGTACTCGCGGGGGGGCGTACAATGAGCAGTTCTTC. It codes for CASSTRGGAYNEQFF.

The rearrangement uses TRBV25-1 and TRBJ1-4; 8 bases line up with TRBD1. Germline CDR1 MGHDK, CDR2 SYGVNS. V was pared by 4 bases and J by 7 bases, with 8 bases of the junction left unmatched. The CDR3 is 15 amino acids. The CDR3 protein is CASSGFRGQGEKLFF. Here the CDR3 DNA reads TGTGCCAGCAGTGGGTTCAGGGGGCAGGGTGAAAAACTGTTTTTT.

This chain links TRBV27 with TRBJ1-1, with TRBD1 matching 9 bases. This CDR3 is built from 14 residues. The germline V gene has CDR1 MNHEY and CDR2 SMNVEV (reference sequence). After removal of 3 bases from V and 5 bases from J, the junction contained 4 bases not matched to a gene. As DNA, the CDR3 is TGTGCCAGCAGTTTGAACAGGGGGCAGACTGAAGCTTTCTTT. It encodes CASSLNRGQTEAFF.

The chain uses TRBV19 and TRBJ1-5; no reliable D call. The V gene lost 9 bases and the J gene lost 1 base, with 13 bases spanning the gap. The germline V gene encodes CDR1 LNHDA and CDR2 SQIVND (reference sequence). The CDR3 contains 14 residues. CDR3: CARTRSKSNQPQHF. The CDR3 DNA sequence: TGTGCCAGAACTCGGTCGAAGAGCAATCAGCCCCAGCATTTT.

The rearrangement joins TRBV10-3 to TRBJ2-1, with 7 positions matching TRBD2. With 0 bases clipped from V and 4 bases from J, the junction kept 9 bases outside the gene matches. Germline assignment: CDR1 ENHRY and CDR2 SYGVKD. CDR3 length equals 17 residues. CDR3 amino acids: CAISESRGGRGYNEQFF. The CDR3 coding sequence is TGTGCCATCAGTGAGTCTCGAGGTGGGAGGGGTTACAATGAGCAGTTCTTC.

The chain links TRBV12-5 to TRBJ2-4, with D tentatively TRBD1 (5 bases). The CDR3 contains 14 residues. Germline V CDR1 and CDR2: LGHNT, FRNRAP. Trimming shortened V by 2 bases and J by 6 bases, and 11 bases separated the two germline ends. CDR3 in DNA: TGTGCTAGTGGTTTGCCGCGCGACAGAAACATTCAGTACTTC. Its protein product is CASGLPRDRNIQYF.

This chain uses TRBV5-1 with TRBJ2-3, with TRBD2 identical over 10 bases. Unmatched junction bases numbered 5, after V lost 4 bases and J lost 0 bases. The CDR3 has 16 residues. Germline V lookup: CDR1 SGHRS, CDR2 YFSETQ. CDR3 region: CASSPGLAFSTDTQYF. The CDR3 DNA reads TGCGCCAGCAGCCCGGGACTAGCGTTTAGCACAGATACGCAGTATTTT.

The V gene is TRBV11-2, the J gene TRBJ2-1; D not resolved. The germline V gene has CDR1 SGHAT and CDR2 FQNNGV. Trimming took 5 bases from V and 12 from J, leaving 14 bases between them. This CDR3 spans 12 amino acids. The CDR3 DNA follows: TGTGCCAGCAGCGCAGCCCGTCCGGCGCAGTTCTTC. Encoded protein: CASSAARPAQFF.